This TCR beta chain was captured by sequencing in a study of cytomegalovirus exposure and HLA in healthy donors. Across the study: The platform used for the approximately 120 validation repertoires matched that of the 666 first-cohort repertoires, a later analysis reported.

CDR1 is SEHNR and CDR2 is FQNEAQ in the germline V gene (reference sequence). This CDR3 has 13 residues. Trimming left V 7 bases short and J 4 bases short, with 11 bases between. Libraries were prepared by immunoSEQ multiplex PCR; TCRdb keeps only in-frame clonotypes and omits some of them. The sample yields roughly 120,000 clones, around 90% seen once. Donors came from a validation cohort of 90 to 150 subjects, distinct from the first 666-subject cohort. Sequenced material: PBMCs. The chain joins TRBV7-9 to TRBJ1-3, with D tentatively TRBD1 (5 bases). This clonotype was obtained from a woman aged 18-30 years in good health and CMV-seronegative. The CDR3, as DNA: TGTGCCAGCATTTCAGGGTTAGGAAACACCATATATTTT. Translated, it gives CASISGLGNTIYF. Supplemented by reference TRBV7-9 and TRBJ1-3, the full variable domain reads DTGVSQNPRHKITKRGQNVTFRCDPISEHNRLYWYRQTLGQGPEFLTYFQNEAQLEKSRLLSDRFSAERPKGSFSTLEIQRTEQGDSAMYLCASISGLGNTIYFGEGSWLTVV.